The clone carrying this TCR beta chain was counted many times. Its antigen is as yet unknown. Amplification of TCR beta CDR3 regions used RNA as the template. Primed by the HTBI set, a first-round RT-PCR was run on the TCR CDR3. TCRdb analysed the multiplex PCR reads with MiXCR anew, one entry per CDR3 protein. The table includes approximately 740,000 distinct CDR3 sequences, 14% detected once. These data belong to a study of T cells in Graves' hyperthyroidism and ophthalmopathy. Germline V gene lookup returns CDR1 LGHDT and CDR2 YNNKEL (reference sequence). The CDR3 consists of 14 residues. Losses at the gene ends were 1 base for V and 8 bases for J; bases not matched to a gene: 4. Study results and limitations: Blood shared most expanded thyroid clonotypes above 0.001.

The rearrangement joins TRBV3-1 to TRBJ2-1, with 8 bases identical to TRBD2. This clonotype was sampled from a woman younger than 35 with Graves' hyperthyroidism. Sample: blood. The CDR3 nucleotides read TGTGCCAGCAGCCAAGTGACTAGCGAATATGAGCAGTTCTTC. It yields the protein CASSQVTSEYEQFF.